The 13 T cell receptor beta chains below come from one sample, sequenced in a study of T cell responses to AZD1222 COVID-19 vaccine. TCRdb's copy holds only in-frame clones and misses some; the assay was immunoSEQ multiplex PCR. The sample carries 100,000 to 150,000 clones, around 94% recorded once. The source was peripheral blood, collected on day 0 of AZD1222 vaccination. Every receptor here comes from an adult in good health.

The rearrangement links TRBV7-2 to TRBJ2-6, with unresolved D. This CDR3 contains 18 residues. Germline CDR1 SGHTA, CDR2 FQGNSA. Trimming shortened V by 1 base and J by 0 bases, and 13 bases separated the two germline ends. Here the CDR3 DNA reads TGTGCCAGCAGCTTAGTAATATTCTTGGGCTCTGGGGCCAACGTCCTGACTTTC. Translating it yields CASSLVIFLGSGANVLTF.

V is TRBV7-7 and J is TRBJ2-5, with D perhaps matching TRBD1 or TRBD2 (5 bases each). Germline V CDR1 and CDR2: SSHAT, FNYEAQ (reference sequence). V lost 7 bases and J lost 4, with 13 bases in between. The CDR3 extends over 13 amino acids. DNA for the CDR3: TGTGCCAGCAAAGAAGTAGGGACAGAGACCCAGTACTTC. Its translation is CASKEVGTETQYF.

The chain links TRBV10-3 to TRBJ1-6; possibly TRBD1 for D (5 bases). The CDR3 loop spans 14 amino acids. Germline CDR1 is ENHRY and CDR2 is SYGVKD. The V end was cut by 3 bases, the J end by 11 bases, with 14 bases between. The CDR3 DNA sequence: TGTGCCATCAGTGAAGACAGCCAGGTAACACCCCTCCACTTT. Translation: CAISEDSQVTPLHF.

The J gene is TRBJ2-1, the V gene TRBV29-1; 11 nucleotides match TRBD2. V gave up 6 bases and J gave up 5 bases; unmatched junction bases: 6. CDR3 length: 14 amino acids. Germline CDR1 is SQVTM and CDR2 is ANQGSEA. The CDR3 sequence: CSVIAGGPDNEQFF. CDR3 coding DNA: TGCAGCGTAATAGCGGGAGGGCCGGACAATGAGCAGTTCTTC.

The J gene is TRBJ2-7, the V gene TRBV5-1; TRBD2 matches at 13 bases. The ends lost 1 base at V and 2 bases at J; junction bases unmatched: 18. Germline V gene lookup returns CDR1 SGHRS and CDR2 YFSETQ. CDR3 length: 21 amino acids. The CDR3 here is CASSLPSFPLAGGRGAYEQYF. DNA for the CDR3: TGCGCCAGCAGCTTGCCATCATTCCCACTAGCGGGAGGGCGGGGGGCCTACGAGCAGTACTTC.

The rearrangement uses TRBV14 and TRBJ2-7; the D gene is possibly TRBD2 (5 bases). This CDR3 region has 13 residues. The germline gives CDR1 SGHDN, CDR2 FVKESK. Trimming cost V 4 bases and J 6 bases, with 13 bases left between them. DNA of the CDR3: TGTGCCAGCAGCCTGTTACTGGGGAGCGAGCAGTACTTC. This encodes CASSLLLGSEQYF.

This chain uses TRBV6-6 with TRBJ2-3; D unclear. Germline assignment: CDR1 MNHNY and CDR2 SVGAGI (reference sequence). Trimming removed 8 bases at V and 5 bases at J, with 8 bases between. This CDR3 spans 11 amino acids. The CDR3 nucleotides are TGTGCCAGCCTTGAGAGAGATACGCAGTATTTT. Encoded protein: CASLERDTQYF.

The rearrangement uses TRBV6-4 and TRBJ2-5; 7 bases agree with TRBD1. Trimming took 4 bases from V and 2 from J; bases not matched to a gene: 1. The length of the CDR3 is 13 residues. Germline-derived CDR1 and CDR2 are MRHNA and SNTAGT. CDR3 region: CASSATGQETQYF. CDR3 DNA sequence: TGTGCCAGCAGTGCGACAGGGCAAGAGACCCAGTACTTC.

This chain uses TRBV1 with TRBJ2-7. TRBV1 is marked as a pseudogene. The CDR3 is 14 residues long. The chain's CDR3 is CTSSHQLSIYEQYF. The CDR3 DNA follows: TGCACCAGCAGCCATCAGCTGTCGATCTACGAGCAGTACTTC.

The count of this clone is one. The chain employs TRBV2 and TRBJ1-5; D is ambiguous. V lost 7 bases to trimming and J lost 2 bases, with 12 bases between them. The germline V gene encodes CDR1 SNHLY and CDR2 FYNNEI. This CDR3 region has 14 residues. The CDR3 nucleotides are TGTGCCAGCACCCCCGGGTCGGGCAATCAGCCCCAGCATTTT. Translated: CASTPGSGNQPQHF.

This clone was detected only once. The chain uses TRBV11-2 and TRBJ2-7; tentative D call: TRBD1 (6 bases). The germline CDR1 and CDR2 sequences are SGHAT and FQNNGV. The CDR3 is made up of 15 amino acids. V was shortened by 1 base and J by 0 bases, with 10 bases between the two germline ends. CDR3 nucleotides: TGTGCCAGCAGCTTAGGGACAGTGCCCTCCTACGAGCAGTACTTC. Translating gives CASSLGTVPSYEQYF. Drawing the rest from reference TRBV11-2 and TRBJ2-7, the complete variable domain is EAGVAQSPRYKIIEKRQSVAFWCNPISGHATLYWYQQILGQGPKLLIQFQNNGVVDDSQLPKDRFSAERLKGVDSTLKIQPAKLEDSAVYLCASSLGTVPSYEQYFGPGTRLTVT.

The J gene is TRBJ2-2, the V gene TRBV11-2; 7 bases map to TRBD1. J was trimmed by 1 base and V by 5 bases; bases with no gene match: 10. The CDR3 covers 17 residues. Germline assignment: CDR1 SGHAT and CDR2 FQNNGV. The CDR3 region is CASSLFAGGRNTGELFF. CDR3 DNA sequence: TGTGCCAGCAGCCTCTTTGCAGGGGGTAGGAACACCGGGGAGCTGTTTTTT. The full variable domain, in which reference TRBV11-2 and TRBJ2-2 provide the parts outside the CDR3, is EAGVAQSPRYKIIEKRQSVAFWCNPISGHATLYWYQQILGQGPKLLIQFQNNGVVDDSQLPKDRFSAERLKGVDSTLKIQPAKLEDSAVYLCASSLFAGGRNTGELFFGEGSRLTVL.

This clone has just one count. The rearrangement links TRBV18 to TRBJ1-1; D is ambiguous. In germline, CDR1 is KGHSH, CDR2 LQKENI. V was cut by 2 bases and J by 4 bases, with 5 bases left in between. This CDR3 has 12 residues. CDR3 DNA: TGTGCCAGCTCACCAGATATCACTGAAGCTTTCTTT. Residues: CASSPDITEAFF.